What follows are 15 T cell receptor beta chains derived from one specimen sequenced in a study of regulatory T cells in long-lasting Graves disease listed by TCRdb under 2021. The sample's time point, from its label and the paper: persistent/refractory GD, antithyroid drugs over 5 years with positive TRAb. For both TCR sequencing and RNA sequencing, RNA was extracted from PBMCs in TRIzol. The method behind the library was multiplex PCR. The instrument given in TCRdb is Illumina HiSeq 4000. CDR3 regions were amplified by Arm-PCR with iRepertoire HTBI primers to construct TCR beta libraries. TCRdb reran the public reads through fastp at Q25 and MiXCR, keeping productive beta chains. Every entry covers one CDR3 protein and lists the most common genes and DNA from its rows. Within this sample are about 460,000 distinct CDR3 sequences, with about 20% of them counted one time only. The ten largest clones take up approximately 14% of the sample.

Sequences were derived from peripheral blood mononuclear cells (PBMCs), sampled when the disease was refractory, from a patient treated with antithyroid drugs. Receptors were obtained from a female donor with Graves disease.

There are many counts of this clonotype. This CDR3 reads CASSERQDGGYTF. The CDR3, as DNA: TGTGCCAGCAGTGAGAGGCAGGATGGTGGCTACACCTTC. V is TRBV2 and J is TRBJ1-2; D call uncertain. Deletions cut 3 bases from V and 7 bases from J, with 12 bases between. The CDR3 length is 13 residues. Germline values: CDR1 SNHLY, CDR2 FYNNEI.

This clonotype was picked up a small number of times. The rearrangement uses TRBV4-3 and TRBJ1-2; 8 bases agree with TRBD1. CDR3 length equals 12 residues. V was clipped by 3 bases and J by 8 bases; unmatched bases: 2. CDR1 and CDR2 (germline): LGHNA, YSLEER. Written as DNA, the CDR3 is TGCGCCAGCAGCCATACAGGGGGAGGCTACACCTTC. Protein sequence: CASSHTGGGYTF.

This clonotype was picked up many times. The chain has TRBV6-1 and TRBJ1-6; D ambiguous. Germline V gene sequence: CDR1 MNHNS, CDR2 SASEGT. The CDR3 loop spans 13 amino acids. Trimming removed 3 bases at V and 5 bases at J, with 5 bases between. This CDR3 reads CASSDGNNSPLHF. CDR3 sequence (DNA): TGTGCCAGCAGTGACGGGAATAATTCACCCCTCCACTTT.

In its sample, this clonotype was seen many times. V is TRBV24-1 and J is TRBJ1-1, with D unclear. The CDR3 is 12 residues long. Trimming removed 5 bases at V and 10 bases at J, with 13 bases between. CDR1 is KGHDR, CDR2 SFDVKD, per germline. CDR3 in DNA: TGTGCCACCAGTGCGGGCAGAGGAAGAGCTTTCTTT. Translation: CATSAGRGRAFF.

This clonotype was counted many times. This chain connects TRBV5-4 to TRBJ1-2, with a weak D call TRBD1 (6 bases). CDR1 and CDR2 (germline): SGHNT, YYREEE (reference sequence). V lost 3 bases, J lost 5 bases, and 8 bases lay in between. This CDR3 has 12 residues. CDR3 DNA: TGTGCCAGCAGCTCGGACAGATATGGCTACACCTTC. Amino acid sequence: CASSSDRYGYTF.

This clonotype was seen just once. A much larger clone differs by one base, so this may be a read error. The chain has TRBV7-2 and TRBJ2-5; 10 bases are a match to TRBD1. J was trimmed by 9 bases and V by 6 bases; bases with no gene match: 13. CDR3 length equals 15 residues. Germline V gives CDR1 SGHTA, CDR2 FQGNSA. CDR3 nucleotide sequence: TGTGCCAGCAGAATGACAGGGGGCCTGAGAGTATCCCAGTACTTC. Its translation: CASRMTGGLRVSQYF.

This clonotype was recorded at least ten times. The V and J genes are TRBV6-9 and TRBJ2-7; maybe TRBD2 (5 bases). The CDR3 contains 14 residues. The germline V gene encodes CDR1 MNHGY and CDR2 SVAAGI. Trimming shortened V by 3 bases and J by 5 bases, and 14 bases separated the two germline ends. CDR3 coding DNA: TGTGCCAGCAGTTACAACCCACTAGGGCACGAGCAGTACTTC. Protein: CASSYNPLGHEQYF.

This clonotype was seen repeatedly, ten times or more. The chain recombines TRBV28 with TRBJ1-1, with 8 bases that match TRBD1. Germline loops: CDR1 MDHEN, CDR2 SYDVKM. The CDR3 has 17 amino acids. J lost 0 bases, V lost 1 base, and 7 bases had no gene match. The CDR3 nucleotides read TGTGCCAGCAGTTTATTTTCCAGGGGGCGCGTGAACACTGAAGCTTTCTTT. Amino acids: CASSLFSRGRVNTEAFF.

This clonotype was observed at least ten times. This chain joins TRBV11-3 and TRBJ2-7; 9 positions match TRBD2. J was trimmed by 3 bases and V by 7 bases; bases with no gene match: 10. Per the germline V gene, CDR1 is SGHNT and CDR2 is YENEEA. The CDR3 has 15 residues. Here the CDR3 DNA reads TGTGCCAGCAACCTACAGGGAGCGGGAGGCTACGAGCAGTACTTC. Amino acid sequence: CASNLQGAGGYEQYF.

A note on this clonotype: Relative to the germline gene, one junction end is altered; a read error may explain this. This chain joins TRBV3-1 and TRBJ2-4, with 10 positions matching TRBD2. Germline CDR1 reads LGHDT; CDR2 reads YNNKEL (reference sequence). The CDR3 consists of 15 residues. CDR3 loop: CAGSQREGSKNIQYF. Written as DNA, the CDR3 is TGTGCCGGCAGCCAGCGGGAGGGTAGCAAAAACATTCAGTACTTC.

This clonotype showed up just a few times. This chain joins TRBV29-1 and TRBJ1-2; D not resolved. CDR3 size: 12 residues. Trimming pared 2 bases from V and 4 bases from J, leaving 8 bases between. Germline V gene sequence: CDR1 SQVTM, CDR2 ANQGSEA. CDR3 loop: CSVETQSYGYTF. CDR3 bases: TGCAGCGTTGAAACACAGTCCTATGGCTACACCTTC.

This clonotype was recorded many times. V usage is TRBV6-5 and J usage is TRBJ2-7; no firm D call. Germline CDR1 is MNHEY and CDR2 is SVGAGI. The CDR3 spans 12 residues. The germline V and J ends were trimmed by 0 bases and 2 bases, with 2 bases remaining between them. CDR3 nucleotide sequence: TGTGCCAGCAGTTACTCGCCCTACGAGCAGTACTTC. Translation: CASSYSPYEQYF.

Notes on this clonotype: This may come from a read error, since a much larger clone is one base off. V is TRBV10-3 and J is TRBJ1-4; D possibly corresponds to TRBD1 (5 bases). CDR1 ENHRY and CDR2 SYGVKD come from the germline V gene. The CDR3 runs 14 residues. The CDR3 DNA sequence: TGTGCCATCAGTGAGTCGAGGGGCTCTGAAAAACCGTTTTTT. It codes for CAISESRGSEKPFF.

This clonotype was found a few times. The chain carries TRBV5-1 and TRBJ1-1; D gene unclear. V shed 6 bases and J shed 0 bases, with 24 bases lying between them. This CDR3 has 18 residues. The germline gives CDR1 SGHRS, CDR2 YFSETQ. In DNA, the CDR3 is TGCGCCAGCACCCGCGGGCTATTGGCAGTTCCGATGAACACTGAAGCTTTCTTT. Translated: CASTRGLLAVPMNTEAFF.

The rearrangement uses TRBV9 and TRBJ1-1; tentatively, D is TRBD1 (5 bases). Germline CDR1 and CDR2: SGDLS and YYNGEE. V was cut by 7 bases and J by 9 bases, with 16 bases left in between. This CDR3 is built from 12 residues. The CDR3 nucleotides read TGTGCCAGCCCTGCAATGGGGGTTAAAGCTTTCTTT. This sequence encodes CASPAMGVKAFF.